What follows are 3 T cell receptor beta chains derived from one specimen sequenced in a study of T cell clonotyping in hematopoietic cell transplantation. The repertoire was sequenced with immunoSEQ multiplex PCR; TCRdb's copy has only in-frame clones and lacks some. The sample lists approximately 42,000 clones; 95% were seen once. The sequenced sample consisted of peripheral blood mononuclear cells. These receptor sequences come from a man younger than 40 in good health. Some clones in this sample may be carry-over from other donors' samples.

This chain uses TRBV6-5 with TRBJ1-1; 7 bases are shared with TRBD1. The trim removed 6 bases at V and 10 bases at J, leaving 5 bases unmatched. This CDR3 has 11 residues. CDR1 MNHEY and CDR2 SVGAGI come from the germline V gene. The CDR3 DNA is TGTGCCAGCAGAGACCCAGGGGGAGCTTTCTTT. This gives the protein CASRDPGGAFF.

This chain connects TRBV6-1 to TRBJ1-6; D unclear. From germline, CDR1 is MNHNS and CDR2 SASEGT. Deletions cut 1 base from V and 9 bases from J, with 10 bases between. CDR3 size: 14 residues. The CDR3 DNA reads TGTGCCAGCAGTGAAGGGGCAGACATTTCACCCCTCCACTTT. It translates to CASSEGADISPLHF.

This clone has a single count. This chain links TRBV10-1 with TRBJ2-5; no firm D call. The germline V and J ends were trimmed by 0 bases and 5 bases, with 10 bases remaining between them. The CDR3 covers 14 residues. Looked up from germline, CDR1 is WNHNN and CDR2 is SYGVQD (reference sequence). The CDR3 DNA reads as TGCGCCAGCAGTGAGTCGTGGGCTACGGAGACCCAGTACTTC. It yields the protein CASSESWATETQYF.